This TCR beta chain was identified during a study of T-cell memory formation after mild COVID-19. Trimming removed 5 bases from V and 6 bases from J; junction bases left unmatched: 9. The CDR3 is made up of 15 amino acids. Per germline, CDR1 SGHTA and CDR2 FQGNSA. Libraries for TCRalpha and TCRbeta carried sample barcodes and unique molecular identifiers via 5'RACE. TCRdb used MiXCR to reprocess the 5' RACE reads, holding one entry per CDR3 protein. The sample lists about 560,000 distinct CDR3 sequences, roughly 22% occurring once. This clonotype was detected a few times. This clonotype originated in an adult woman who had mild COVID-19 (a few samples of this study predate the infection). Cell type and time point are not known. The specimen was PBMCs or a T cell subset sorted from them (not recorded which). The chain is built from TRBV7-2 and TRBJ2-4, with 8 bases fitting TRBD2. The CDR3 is CASSPQGTSANIQYF. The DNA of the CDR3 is TGTGCCAGCAGCCCACAAGGGACTAGTGCAAACATTCAGTACTTC.